This record looks at one T cell receptor beta chain sequence and its context. What it binds is unknown. PCR involved 60 Vbeta and 13 Jbeta primers. Here immunoSEQ multiplex PCR was the method, and the copy in TCRdb shows in-frame clones only, minus some. This table has about 110,000 clones, 74% appearing once. The source of the sample is a study of cytomegalovirus exposure and HLA in healthy donors. Germline V CDR1 and CDR2: SQVTM, ANQGSEA. V was cut by 5 bases and J by 1 base, with 12 bases left in between. The CDR3 consists of 15 residues. Whole-study results and caveats: Being indistinguishable, some V segments were excluded, TRBV6-2 and TRBV6-3 among them. A later analysis appeared to link common viral pathogens to several of the most significant clusters.

The source is a man aged 50 or older in good health and CMV-seropositive. The chain combines TRBV29-1 with TRBJ2-6, with TRBD1 as a possible D gene (6 bases). What was sequenced was PBMCs. CDR3 bases: TGCAGCGTTCGGGACACGATATCTGGGGCCAACGTCCTGACTTTC. Protein product: CSVRDTISGANVLTF.